This passage covers 13 T cell receptor beta chains from one sample sequenced in a study of T cell repertoires in cytomegalovirus infection. Their recognized antigens are unknown. TCRdb re-called the reads with MiXCR, one entry per CDR3 protein. The table lists about a million distinct CDR3 sequences, about a third of them singletons. Material: cultured CD8+ T cells from PBMCs, obtained from culture after CMV antigen stimulation. Every receptor here comes from a human donor in good health (CMV status not recorded). Some clones in this sample may be carry-over from other donors' samples.

The chain links TRBV6-5 to TRBJ2-2; 8 bases are a match to TRBD2. V lost 0 bases and J lost 9; bases outside the gene matches: 15. The germline V gene encodes CDR1 MNHEY and CDR2 SVGAGI. The CDR3 length is 18 residues. CDR3 sequence (DNA): TGTGCCAGCAGTTACTCGATCGCGGGGGGCACTTCGGATCGGGAGCTGTTTTTT. Protein sequence: CASSYSIAGGTSDRELFF.

The V call is TRBV7-9, the J call TRBJ2-7; a possible D gene is TRBD1 (7 bases). Trimming took off 5 bases at V and 7 bases at J, with 21 bases between the two ends. The V gene's germline CDR1 is SEHNR and CDR2 FQNEAQ (reference sequence). This CDR3 contains 15 residues. CDR3 region: CASSGAATGAGEQYF. The CDR3 region has the DNA TGTGCCAGCAGCGGCGCGGCAACAGGGGCGGGGGAGCAGTACTTC.

The chain links TRBV27 to TRBJ1-2, with 9 bases matching TRBD1. J lost 6 bases, V lost 3 bases, and 8 bases had no gene match. CDR3 length: 15 residues. The V gene's germline CDR1 is MNHEY and CDR2 SMNVEV (reference sequence). The CDR3 protein is CASSLLNGQGNGYTF. The CDR3 nucleotides read TGTGCCAGCAGTTTGTTAAATGGACAGGGGAATGGCTACACCTTC.

The V call is TRBV6-1, the J call TRBJ2-7, with a possible D match to TRBD2 (5 bases). Germline CDR1 MNHNS, CDR2 SASEGT. The CDR3 covers 13 residues. V dropped 5 bases and J dropped 2 bases, with 10 bases sitting between them. In nucleotides, the CDR3 is TGTGCCAGCAGTTATGAGGGAGCCTACGAGCAGTACGTC. Amino acids: CASSYEGAYEQYV.

About this clonotype itself: The junction and the germline gene differ at one end; a read error may be behind it. This rearrangement joins TRBV11-3 to TRBJ2-2; D gene unclear. The CDR3 is 14 amino acids. CDR1 and CDR2 (germline): SGHNT, YENEEA. The CDR3 protein is CANSQDPNTGELFF. The CDR3 bases are TGTGCCAACAGCCAGGACCCGAACACCGGGGAGCTGTTTTTT.

This clonotype came up a few times. This chain joins TRBV10-3 and TRBJ1-3; D uncertain. This CDR3 has 12 residues. The V gene lost 8 bases and the J gene lost 0 bases, with 5 bases spanning the gap. From germline, CDR1 is ENHRY and CDR2 SYGVKD. The CDR3 spells CAIWNSGNTIYF. The DNA of the CDR3 is TGTGCCATCTGGAACTCTGGAAACACCATATATTTT.

The chain joins TRBV7-2 to TRBJ2-1; tentatively, D is TRBD1 (5 bases). The CDR3 covers 15 residues. V was pared by 4 bases and J by 0 bases, with 10 bases between. Germline CDR1 SGHTA, CDR2 FQGNSA. CDR3 nucleotide sequence: TGTGCCAGCAGCTCGGATCAGGGCTCCTACAATGAGCAGTTCTTC. This translates into CASSSDQGSYNEQFF.

This chain joins TRBV10-3 and TRBJ2-1; 14 nucleotides match TRBD2. Per the germline V gene, CDR1 is ENHRY and CDR2 is SYGVKD. Germline trimming cut 4 bases from V and 12 bases from J; bases unmatched to any gene: 8. The CDR3 sequence is 15 residues long. CDR3 in amino acids: CAISGRLAGGDMQFF. The CDR3 DNA is TGTGCCATCAGTGGACGACTAGCGGGGGGGGACATGCAGTTCTTC.

The chain couples TRBV7-9 to TRBJ2-7, with 7 bases matching TRBD1. After removal of 1 base from V and 5 bases from J, the junction contained 2 bases not matched to a gene. Germline CDR1 is SEHNR and CDR2 is FQNEAQ (reference sequence). The CDR3 contains 13 residues. CDR3 bases: TGTGCCAGCAGCTTAGGAGGGGGCGACGAGCAGTACTTC. This gives the protein CASSLGGGDEQYF.

The rearrangement links TRBV6-8 to TRBJ1-1; no clear D. Trimming shortened V by 0 bases and J by 5 bases, and 16 bases separated the two germline ends. Looked up from germline, CDR1 is MNHGY and CDR2 is SAAAGT. This CDR3 region has 16 residues. CDR3: CASSYSRREGETEAFF. Written as DNA, the CDR3 is TGTGCCAGCAGTTACTCACGTAGGGAGGGCGAGACTGAAGCTTTCTTT.

The chain employs TRBV9 and TRBJ1-1; D ambiguous. The CDR3 is 12 amino acids. Germline V CDR1 and CDR2: SGDLS, YYNGEE. Trimming removed 4 bases from V and 8 bases from J, with 12 bases in between. In nucleotides, the CDR3 is TGTGCCAGCAGCCCTCCCACACAAGAAGCTTTCTTT. This gives the protein CASSPPTQEAFF.

The J gene is TRBJ2-3, the V gene TRBV10-3; TRBD1 agrees at 7 bases. The CDR3 has 17 amino acids. The V segment lost 4 bases and the J segment 3 bases; nucleotides outside the gene matches: 13. Germline V CDR1 and CDR2: ENHRY, SYGVKD. CDR3 nucleotides: TGTGCCATCAGTGGCCACGACAGGGTGGAGAGGACAGATACGCAGTATTTT. Its translation is CAISGHDRVERTDTQYF.

The sample holds a few counts of this clonotype. This chain connects TRBV7-6 to TRBJ2-3; D ambiguous. The CDR3 spans 17 residues. With 2 bases removed from V and 0 bases from J, the gap between germline ends came to 15 bases. Per germline, CDR1 SGHVS and CDR2 FNYEAQ. The CDR3 nucleotides read TGTGCCAGCAGCTTACCCCTTTCGGGTGCTAGCACAGATACGCAGTATTTT. Amino acids: CASSLPLSGASTDTQYF.